The T cell receptor (beta chain) described here comes from a study of beta chain features in type 1 diabetes. Points from the study as a whole: High-TCR-expressing cells could be over-represented by cDNA sequencing. Type 1 diabetes patients had moderately but significantly shorter TCRB CDR3s in all four CD4+ subsets. A potential influence of HLA type upon TCRB rearrangement remained unresolved herein. For type 1 diabetes patients, VDJ junctions showed fewer insertions and more deletions.

Comments on this clone: The target antigen is unknown.

All of the isolated RNA was reverse transcribed, so expressed TCRB transcripts were sequenced. Only in-frame clones appear in the TCRdb table, and some are missing; sequencing was by immunoSEQ multiplex PCR. The repertoire consists of some 250,000 clones, with approximately 13% occurring once and the leading ten covering 0.019%. The authors obtained over 98% purity in all sorted populations. The receptor comes from a man aged 30 to 45 with type 1 diabetes. Sequenced material: naive CD4+ T cells from blood.

For the CDR3, the DNA is TGTGCCAGCAGCGCCTGGACAGGTGGGGAGACCCAGTACTTC. Protein product: CASSAWTGGETQYF. The V gene is TRBV9, the J gene TRBJ2-5, with 7 positions matching TRBD1. The germline CDR1 and CDR2 sequences are SGDLS and YYNGEE. The J segment lost 5 bases and the V segment lost 3 bases, leaving 7 bases of the junction unmatched. There are 14 residues in the CDR3.